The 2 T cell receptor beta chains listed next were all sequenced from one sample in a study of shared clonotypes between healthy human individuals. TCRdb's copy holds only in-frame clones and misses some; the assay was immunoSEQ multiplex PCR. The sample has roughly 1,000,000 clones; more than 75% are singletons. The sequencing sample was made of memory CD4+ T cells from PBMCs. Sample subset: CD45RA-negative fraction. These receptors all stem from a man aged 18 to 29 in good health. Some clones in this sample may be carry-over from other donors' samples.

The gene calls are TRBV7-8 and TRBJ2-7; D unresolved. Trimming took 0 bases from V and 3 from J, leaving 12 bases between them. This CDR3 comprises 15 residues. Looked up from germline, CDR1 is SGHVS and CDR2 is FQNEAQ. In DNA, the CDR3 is TGTGCCAGCAGCTTAGCGGCAGTCTTTCTCTACGAGCAGTACTTC. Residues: CASSLAAVFLYEQYF.

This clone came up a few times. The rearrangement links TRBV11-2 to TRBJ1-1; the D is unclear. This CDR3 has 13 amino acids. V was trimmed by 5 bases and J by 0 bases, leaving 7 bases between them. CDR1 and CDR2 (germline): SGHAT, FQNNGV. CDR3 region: CASSITMNTEAFF. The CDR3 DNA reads TGTGCCAGCAGCATAACGATGAACACTGAAGCTTTCTTT.